The subject of this entry is one T cell receptor beta chain. V was clipped by 1 base and J by 4 bases; unmatched bases: 1. The CDR3 length is 14 residues. From germline, CDR1 is SEHNR and CDR2 FQNEAQ (reference sequence). Sequencing used immunoSEQ multiplex PCR; TCRdb keeps in-frame clones, though not all of them. The sample yields about 150,000 clones, 85% to 90% seen once. The sample comes from a study of blood T cell repertoires in COVID-19. The origin of this receptor is a man older than 75 with acute or convalescent COVID-19. The sample taken for sequencing was peripheral blood. The chain couples TRBV7-9 to TRBJ1-5, with 7 bases fitting TRBD1. CDR3 region: CASSLGQGNQPQHF. CDR3 DNA sequence: TGTGCCAGCAGCTTAGGACAGGGAAATCAGCCCCAGCATTTT.